Each of the 8 T cell receptor beta chains below was sequenced from the same sample in a study of human T cells and chemical hapten exposure. Each CDR3 protein is one row after TCRdb ran MiXCR on the RACE reads. This sample has some 84,000 distinct CDR3 sequences, with 7.5% to 9.5% found just once. Time point in this sample: pre-sensitization, week 0. Treatment indicated: therapeutic diphenylcyclopropenone sensitization with weekly scalp DPC. The material sequenced was whole blood, taken in connection with sensitization to the hapten diphenylcyclopropenone (DPC). The source is a man aged 40-49 years with alopecia areata. Some clones in this sample may be carry-over from other donors' samples.

This clonotype has at least ten counts. This chain links TRBV28 with TRBJ1-1; the D is unclear. Germline CDR1 reads MDHEN; CDR2 reads SYDVKM. This CDR3 region has 14 residues. V lost 5 bases and J lost 3, with 13 bases in between. The CDR3 region has the DNA TGTGCCAGCAGTCACCCCAGCCAACACACTGAAGCTTTCTTT. Its translation: CASSHPSQHTEAFF.

The chain carries TRBV10-3 and TRBJ1-3; D not certain. The V and J ends lost 6 bases and 1 base respectively, with 10 bases between them. The germline CDR1 and CDR2 sequences are ENHRY and SYGVKD. This CDR3 is built from 14 residues. CDR3 protein: CAIRGPGSGNTIYF. The CDR3 bases are TGTGCCATCAGGGGCCCCGGATCTGGAAACACCATATATTTT.

This clonotype came up many times. The chain employs TRBV29-1 and TRBJ1-2; no definite D call. The CDR3 is 16 amino acids. Trimming took off 2 bases at V and 0 bases at J, with 16 bases between the two ends. Germline CDR1 reads SQVTM; CDR2 reads ANQGSEA. The DNA of the CDR3 is TGCAGCGTTGAAATCCCGAGGAGCGACACTAACTATGGCTACACCTTC. Protein product: CSVEIPRSDTNYGYTF.

This clonotype showed up just a few times. The chain uses TRBV6-2 or TRBV6-3 and TRBJ2-2; D assignment may be TRBD1 or TRBD2 (5 bases each). The CDR3 is 14 amino acids. V was cut by 7 bases and J by 2 bases, with 11 bases left in between. The germline V gene encodes CDR1 MNHEY and CDR2 SVGEGT. In DNA form, the CDR3 reads TGTGCCAGCATCCGGGACGCCAACACCGGGGAGCTGTTTTTT. Its protein is CASIRDANTGELFF.

In the case of this clonotype: Since a much larger clone is just one base distant, this may be a read error. V is TRBV28 and J is TRBJ2-7; the D gene is possibly TRBD1 (5 bases). Germline V lookup: CDR1 MDHEN, CDR2 SYDVKM. The V gene lost 4 bases and the J gene lost 3 bases, with 16 bases spanning the gap. The CDR3 spans 15 residues. The CDR3 protein is CASSSQGVGGYEQYV. The DNA for the CDR3 is TGTGCCAGCAGTTCTCAAGGGGTCGGCGGCTACGAGCAGTACGTC.

This clonotype has a count of ten or more. The chain combines TRBV20-1 with TRBJ2-5; 10 bases map to TRBD1. This CDR3 is 13 amino acids long. The germline gives CDR1 DFQATT, CDR2 SNEGSKA (reference sequence). The J segment lost 7 bases and the V segment lost 7 bases, leaving 9 bases of the junction unmatched. CDR3 in DNA: TGCAGTGGTGGGACAGGGGCGATGGTGACCCAGTACTTC. Translating it yields CSGGTGAMVTQYF.

The rearrangement links TRBV9 to TRBJ2-7; TRBD2 aligns across 7 bases. V shed 0 bases and J 5 bases; nucleotides not matched to a gene: 5. The germline CDR1 and CDR2 sequences are SGDLS and YYNGEE. CDR3 size: 14 residues. This chain's CDR3 is CASSVGTSVNEQYF. DNA of the CDR3: TGTGCCAGCAGCGTAGGGACTAGTGTCAACGAGCAGTACTTC.

This clonotype was observed at least ten times. The genes are TRBV5-1 and TRBJ2-7, with D maybe TRBD1 (6 bases). This CDR3 is built from 14 residues. CDR1 and CDR2 (germline): SGHRS, YFSETQ. The V end was cut by 0 bases, the J end by 5 bases, with 12 bases between. CDR3 loop: CASSLEAGVDEQYV. Here the CDR3 DNA reads TGCGCCAGCAGCTTGGAGGCAGGGGTTGACGAGCAGTACGTC.